This T cell receptor (beta chain) was recorded in a study of Tregs in tolerant kidney transplant recipients. General study findings and limits: Expanding Tregs on activated donor B cells appeared to best identify donor-specific TCRbeta clones.

Related graft donors supplied nonmyeloablative bone marrow transplants, and mixed chimerism was transient. V shed 4 bases and J shed 0 bases, with 13 bases lying between them. This CDR3 is built from 15 residues. Germline V gene sequence: CDR1 SGHTA, CDR2 FQGNSA. Some clones are missing from TCRdb's copy, which holds only in-frame ones; the method was immunoSEQ multiplex PCR. The repertoire holds tens of thousands of clones, roughly 93% seen once, with 1.5% to 2% in the top ten. This clone appeared a single time. Its specificity is not known. The sequencing here drew on CD4+ T cells from blood (PBMCs), taken 12 months after the transplant. The chain recombines TRBV7-2 with TRBJ2-7; D remains ambiguous. The sequence was collected from a human patient who received a combined kidney and bone marrow transplant. Some T cells may be transferred from the graft donor. As DNA, the CDR3 is TGTGCCAGCAGCTCTTACCCCTGGAGCTCCTACGAGCAGTACTTC. It specifies CASSSYPWSSYEQYF.